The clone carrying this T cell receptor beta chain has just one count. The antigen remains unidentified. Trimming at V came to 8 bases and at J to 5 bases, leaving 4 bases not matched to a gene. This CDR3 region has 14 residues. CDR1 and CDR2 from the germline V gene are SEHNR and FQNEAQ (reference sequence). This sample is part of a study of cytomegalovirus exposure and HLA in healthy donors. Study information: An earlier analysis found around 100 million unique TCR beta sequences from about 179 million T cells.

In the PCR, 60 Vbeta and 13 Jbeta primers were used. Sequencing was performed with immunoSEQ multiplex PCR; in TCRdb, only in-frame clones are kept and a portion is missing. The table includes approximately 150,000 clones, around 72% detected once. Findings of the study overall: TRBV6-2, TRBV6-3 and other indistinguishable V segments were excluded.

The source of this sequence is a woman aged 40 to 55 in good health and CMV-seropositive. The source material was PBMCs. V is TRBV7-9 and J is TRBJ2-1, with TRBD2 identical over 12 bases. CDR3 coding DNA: TGTGCCAGCGGTCTAGCGGGGGGGAACAATGAGCAGTTCTTC. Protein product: CASGLAGGNNEQFF. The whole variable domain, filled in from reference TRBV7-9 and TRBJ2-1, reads DTGVSQNPRHKITKRGQNVTFRCDPISEHNRLYWYRQTLGQGPEFLTYFQNEAQLEKSRLLSDRFSAERPKGSFSTLEIQRTEQGDSAMYLCASGLAGGNNEQFFGPGTRLTVL.